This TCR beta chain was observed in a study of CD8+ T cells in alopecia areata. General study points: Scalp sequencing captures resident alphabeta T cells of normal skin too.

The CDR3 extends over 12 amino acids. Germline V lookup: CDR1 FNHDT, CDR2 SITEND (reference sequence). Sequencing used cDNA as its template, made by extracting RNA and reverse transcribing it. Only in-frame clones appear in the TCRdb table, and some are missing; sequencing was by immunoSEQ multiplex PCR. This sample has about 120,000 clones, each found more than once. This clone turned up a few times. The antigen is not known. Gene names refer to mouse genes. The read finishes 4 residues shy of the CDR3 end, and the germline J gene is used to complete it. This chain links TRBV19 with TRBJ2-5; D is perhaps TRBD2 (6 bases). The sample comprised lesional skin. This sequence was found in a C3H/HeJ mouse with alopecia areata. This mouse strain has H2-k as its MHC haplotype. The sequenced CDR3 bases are TGTGCCAGCACTGGGGAAAGGGAC. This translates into CASTGERD. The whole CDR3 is CASTGERDTQYF.